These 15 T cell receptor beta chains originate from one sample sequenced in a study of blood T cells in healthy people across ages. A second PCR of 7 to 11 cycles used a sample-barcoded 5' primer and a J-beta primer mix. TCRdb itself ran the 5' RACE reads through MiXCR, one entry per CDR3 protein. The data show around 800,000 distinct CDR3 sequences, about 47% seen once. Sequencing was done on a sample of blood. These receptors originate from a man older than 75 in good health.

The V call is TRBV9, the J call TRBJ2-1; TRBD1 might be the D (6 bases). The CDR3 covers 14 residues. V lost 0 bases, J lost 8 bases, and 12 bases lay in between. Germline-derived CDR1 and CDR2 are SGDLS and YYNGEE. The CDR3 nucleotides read TGTGCCAGCAGCGTAGGACAGGTTTCGTATGAGCAGTTCTTC. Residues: CASSVGQVSYEQFF.

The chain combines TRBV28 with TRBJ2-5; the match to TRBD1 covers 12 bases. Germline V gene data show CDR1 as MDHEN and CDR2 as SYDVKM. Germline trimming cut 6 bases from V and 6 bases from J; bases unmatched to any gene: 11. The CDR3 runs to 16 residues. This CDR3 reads CASSPGTGGFRQTQYF. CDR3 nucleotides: TGTGCCAGCAGCCCTGGGACAGGGGGCTTCAGACAGACCCAGTACTTC.

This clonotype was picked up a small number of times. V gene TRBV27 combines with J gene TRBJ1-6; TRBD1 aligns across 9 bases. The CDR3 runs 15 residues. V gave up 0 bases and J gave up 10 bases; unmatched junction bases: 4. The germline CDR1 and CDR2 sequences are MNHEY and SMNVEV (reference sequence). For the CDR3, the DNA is TGTGCCAGCAGTTTATCGACAGGGGGAAGGTCACCCCTCCACTTT. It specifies CASSLSTGGRSPLHF.

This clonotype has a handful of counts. The CDR3 spells CSVEGLAGPQETQYF. The CDR3 region has the DNA TGCAGCGTTGAGGGTCTAGCGGGGCCCCAAGAGACCCAGTACTTC. V is TRBV29-1 and J is TRBJ2-5; 9 nucleotides align to TRBD2. The CDR3 has 15 residues. The germline V gene encodes CDR1 SQVTM and CDR2 ANQGSEA. Trimming cost V 3 bases and J 1 base; bases outside gene matches: 6.

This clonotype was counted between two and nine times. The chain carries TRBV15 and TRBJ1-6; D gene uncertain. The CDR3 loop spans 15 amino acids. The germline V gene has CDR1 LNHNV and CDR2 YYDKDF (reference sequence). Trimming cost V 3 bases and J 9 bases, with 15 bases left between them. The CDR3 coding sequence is TGTGCCACCAGCAGGTCTGCAGGAGGCGGTTCACCCCTCCACTTT. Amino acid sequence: CATSRSAGGGSPLHF.

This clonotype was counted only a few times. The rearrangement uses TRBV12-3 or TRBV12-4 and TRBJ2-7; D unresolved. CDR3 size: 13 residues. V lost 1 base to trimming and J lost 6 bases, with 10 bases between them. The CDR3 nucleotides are TGTGCCAGCAGTTTAGGGGTCTCTGTCGAGCAGTACTTC. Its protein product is CASSLGVSVEQYF.

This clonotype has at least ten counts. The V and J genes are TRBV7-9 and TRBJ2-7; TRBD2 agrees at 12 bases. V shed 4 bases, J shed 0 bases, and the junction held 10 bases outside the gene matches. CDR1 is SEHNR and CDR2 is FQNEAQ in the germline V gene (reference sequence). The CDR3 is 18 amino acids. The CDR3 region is CASSSTRTSGTRSYEQYF. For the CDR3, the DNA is TGTGCCAGCAGCTCCACTCGGACTAGCGGGACACGCTCCTACGAGCAGTACTTC.

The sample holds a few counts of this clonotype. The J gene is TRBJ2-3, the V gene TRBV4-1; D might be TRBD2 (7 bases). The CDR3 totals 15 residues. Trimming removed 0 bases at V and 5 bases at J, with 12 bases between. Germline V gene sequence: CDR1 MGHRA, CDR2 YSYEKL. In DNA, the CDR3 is TGCGCCAGCAGCCAAGAGCGGGGGCAGAGAGATACGCAGTATTTT. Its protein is CASSQERGQRDTQYF.

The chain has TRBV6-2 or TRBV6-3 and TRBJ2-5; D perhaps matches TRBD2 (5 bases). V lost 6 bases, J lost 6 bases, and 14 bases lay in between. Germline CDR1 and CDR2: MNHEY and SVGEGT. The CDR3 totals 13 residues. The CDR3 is CASSKSGGKTQYF. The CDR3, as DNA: TGTGCCAGCAGCAAAAGCGGAGGAAAGACCCAGTACTTC.

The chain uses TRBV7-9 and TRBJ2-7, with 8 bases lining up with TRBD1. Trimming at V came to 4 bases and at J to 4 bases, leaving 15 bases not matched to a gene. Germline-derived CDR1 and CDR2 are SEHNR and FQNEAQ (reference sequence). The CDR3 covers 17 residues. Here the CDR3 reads CASSSRLDRARGYEQYF. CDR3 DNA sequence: TGTGCCAGCAGCTCCCGTCTGGACAGGGCAAGAGGTTACGAGCAGTACTTC.

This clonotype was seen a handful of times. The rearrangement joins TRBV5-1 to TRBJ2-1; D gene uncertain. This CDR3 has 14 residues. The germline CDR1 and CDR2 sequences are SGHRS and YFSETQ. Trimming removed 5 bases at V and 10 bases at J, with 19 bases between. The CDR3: CASRAFLDGIEQFF. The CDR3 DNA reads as TGCGCCAGCAGAGCATTCCTGGACGGAATCGAGCAGTTCTTC.

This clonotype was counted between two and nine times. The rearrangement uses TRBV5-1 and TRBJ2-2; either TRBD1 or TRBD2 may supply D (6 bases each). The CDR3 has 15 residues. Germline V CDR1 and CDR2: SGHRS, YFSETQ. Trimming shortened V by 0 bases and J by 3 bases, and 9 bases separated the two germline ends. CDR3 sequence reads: CASSLDGGDTGELFF. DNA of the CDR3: TGCGCCAGCAGCTTGGACGGGGGCGACACCGGGGAGCTGTTTTTT. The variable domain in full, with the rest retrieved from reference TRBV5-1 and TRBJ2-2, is KAGVTQTPRYLIKTRGQQVTLSCSPISGHRSVSWYQQTPGQGLQFLFEYFSETQRNKGNFPGRFSGRQFSNSRSEMNVSTLELGDSALYLCASSLDGGDTGELFFGEGSRLTVL.

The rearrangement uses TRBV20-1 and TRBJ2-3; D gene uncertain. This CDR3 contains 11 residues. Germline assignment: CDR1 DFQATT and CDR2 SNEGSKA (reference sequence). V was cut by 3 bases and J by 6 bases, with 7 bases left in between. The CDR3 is CSASPLDTQYF. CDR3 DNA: TGCAGTGCTAGCCCCCTCGATACGCAGTATTTT.

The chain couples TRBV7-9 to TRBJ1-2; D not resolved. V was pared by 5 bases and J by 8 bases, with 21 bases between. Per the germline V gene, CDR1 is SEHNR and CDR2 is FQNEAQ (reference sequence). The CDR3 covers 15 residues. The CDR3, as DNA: TGTGCCAGCAGCCCACCAATTGGCCAGGAGGGAGGCTACACCTTC. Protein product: CASSPPIGQEGGYTF.

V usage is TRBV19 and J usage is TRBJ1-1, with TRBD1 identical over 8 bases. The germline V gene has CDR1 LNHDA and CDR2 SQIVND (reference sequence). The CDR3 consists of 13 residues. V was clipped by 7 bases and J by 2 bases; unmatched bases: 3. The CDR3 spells CASTDRGNTEAFF. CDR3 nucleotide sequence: TGTGCCAGTACCGACAGGGGAAACACTGAAGCTTTCTTT.